This TCR beta chain was profiled in a study of blood T cell repertoires in COVID-19. At the level of the study: The cDNA or gDNA used as material had been derived from T cells, B-cell-depleted T cells, or PBMCs.

This CDR3 is 15 amino acids long. Germline CDR1 reads MNHEY; CDR2 reads SVGAGI. V lost 0 bases and J lost 2, with 11 bases in between. Sequencing used immunoSEQ multiplex PCR; TCRdb keeps in-frame clones, though not all of them. The sample has 200,000 to 300,000 clones; more than 75% are singletons. This chain connects TRBV6-5 to TRBJ2-7; tentative D call: TRBD2 (6 bases). The sequence was obtained from a woman aged 40 to 50 who had recovered from COVID-19. The specimen was peripheral blood. This CDR3 reads CASSYSPAGTYEQYF. CDR3 nucleotide sequence: TGTGCCAGCAGTTACTCGCCGGCGGGAACCTACGAGCAGTACTTC.